This T cell receptor (beta chain) was found in a study of cytomegalovirus exposure and HLA in healthy donors. Details on this clone: Its antigen is not known.

In germline, CDR1 is LNHDA, CDR2 SQIVND (reference sequence). The length of the CDR3 is 14 residues. The V and J ends lost 6 bases and 2 bases, in that order; junction bases with no gene match: 2. Findings and limits, study-wide: Later work showed greater clonal expansion in HLA-associated TCR beta chains than in equally common others.

In the PCR, 60 Vbeta and 13 Jbeta primers were used. Sequencing was performed with immunoSEQ multiplex PCR; in TCRdb, only in-frame clones are kept and a portion is missing. Of 150,000 to 200,000 clones detected, under 85% appear once; the ten largest clones hold approximately 1.4%. The rearrangement links TRBV19 to TRBJ2-3, with 10 bases fitting TRBD1. Sequencing was carried out using PBMCs. The TCR sequence derives from a woman in her thirties in good health and CMV-seronegative. CDR3 bases: TGTGCCAGTAGAAGACAGGGGGCCACAGATACGCAGTATTTT. Protein product: CASRRQGATDTQYF.